These 32 T cell receptor beta chains share one sample of origin, sequenced in a study of blood T cell repertoires in COVID-19. Here immunoSEQ multiplex PCR was the method, and the copy in TCRdb shows in-frame clones only, minus some. This sample has about 180,000 clones, with around 86% found just once. The sample comprised peripheral blood. The source of these receptors is a man aged 50-59 years with active or convalescent COVID-19.

The chain links TRBV7-2 to TRBJ1-6; 7 bases are a match to TRBD1. CDR1 and CDR2 from the germline V gene are SGHTA and FQGNSA. Trimming cost V 3 bases and J 6 bases; bases outside gene matches: 5. The CDR3 runs 15 residues. The CDR3 sequence: CASSFTTGFNSPLHF. DNA of the CDR3: TGTGCCAGCAGCTTCACGACAGGGTTTAATTCACCCCTCCACTTT.

V usage is TRBV9 and J usage is TRBJ2-3, with D tentatively TRBD2 (6 bases). V dropped 0 bases and J dropped 4 bases, with 12 bases sitting between them. Germline-derived CDR1 and CDR2 are SGDLS and YYNGEE. The CDR3 is 15 amino acids. CDR3: CASSVDWRGPDTQYF. Here the CDR3 DNA reads TGTGCCAGCAGCGTAGATTGGAGGGGCCCAGATACGCAGTATTTT.

This clone appeared once. The chain carries TRBV3-1 (or the pseudogene TRBV3-2) and TRBJ2-7, with D unresolved. Trimming cost V 8 bases and J 0 bases, with 11 bases left between them. CDR3 length: 13 amino acids. Germline-derived CDR1 and CDR2 are LGHDT and YNNKEL (reference sequence). CDR3 amino acids: CASRDLSSYEQYF. The CDR3 region has the DNA TGTGCCAGCCGAGATCTTAGCTCCTACGAGCAGTACTTC.

This rearrangement joins TRBV5-1 to TRBJ2-2; 10 nucleotides line up with TRBD2. The CDR3 has 15 residues. V dropped 2 bases and J dropped 6; count of bases not matched to a gene: 4. Germline CDR1 SGHRS, CDR2 YFSETQ. The CDR3 DNA is TGCGCCAGCAGCTTCCTAGCGGGAGAGTCCGGGGAGCTGTTTTTT. This sequence encodes CASSFLAGESGELFF.

This clone was counted once. The chain employs TRBV11-2 and TRBJ1-2; the D is unclear. Germline CDR1 and CDR2: SGHAT and FQNNGV. This CDR3 contains 13 residues. V gave up 8 bases and J gave up 2 bases, with 12 bases separating them. CDR3 nucleotides: TGTGCCAGCGAGAGGGCAGTAAACTATGGCTACACCTTC. The encoded protein is CASERAVNYGYTF.

In this sample, this clone turned up once. V is TRBV18 and J is TRBJ2-3; 7 bases are shared with TRBD1. There are 15 residues in the CDR3. V was clipped by 6 bases and J by 4 bases; unmatched bases: 10. CDR1 and CDR2 from the germline V gene are KGHSH and LQKENI. The CDR3 protein is CASSRDPTGADTQYF. The CDR3 DNA is TGTGCCAGCTCCAGGGATCCTACAGGGGCAGATACGCAGTATTTT. Full variable domain (remainder filled in from reference TRBV18 and TRBJ2-3): NAGVMQNPRHLVRRRGQEARLRCSPMKGHSHVYWYRQLPEEGLKFMVYLQKENIIDESGMPKERFSAEFPKEGPSILRIQQVVRGDSAAYFCASSRDPTGADTQYFGPGTRLTVL.

This chain connects TRBV27 to TRBJ1-1; D gene unclear. V shed 2 bases and J shed 3 bases, with 13 bases lying between them. The germline gives CDR1 MNHEY, CDR2 SMNVEV (reference sequence). This CDR3 has 15 amino acids. The CDR3 reads CASSLVEGGHTEAFF. CDR3 coding DNA: TGTGCCAGCAGTTTAGTCGAGGGTGGACACACTGAAGCTTTCTTT.

The genes are TRBV12-5 and TRBJ2-1; TRBD2 matches 12 bases. CDR1 and CDR2 (germline): LGHNT, FRNRAP. V lost 6 bases and J lost 1; bases outside the gene matches: 7. The CDR3 is 17 residues long. CDR3 in DNA: TGTGCTAGTGGCCGGACTAGCGGGACTAAATCCTACAATGAGCAGTTCTTC. It is translated as CASGRTSGTKSYNEQFF.

This clone has only a few counts. The genes are TRBV3-1 (or the pseudogene TRBV3-2) and TRBJ2-5, with a weak D call TRBD2 (5 bases). The length of the CDR3 is 14 residues. Trimming removed 3 bases from V and 5 bases from J, with 13 bases in between. CDR1 is LGHDT, CDR2 YNNKEL, per germline (reference sequence). In DNA form, the CDR3 reads TGTGCCAGCAGCCACCCGTACGGAGGTGAGACCCAGTACTTC. Its protein is CASSHPYGGETQYF.

The V and J genes are TRBV4-1 and TRBJ2-1; D might be TRBD2 (6 bases). The length of the CDR3 is 13 residues. Trimming pared 2 bases from V and 9 bases from J, leaving 11 bases between. Germline V lookup: CDR1 MGHRA, CDR2 YSYEKL. The CDR3 DNA is TGCGCCAGCAGCCAACGGGAGTTGGGTGAGCAGTTCTTC. Encoded protein: CASSQRELGEQFF.

The chain employs TRBV7-9 and TRBJ1-2; D gene unclear. The length of the CDR3 is 13 residues. V dropped 5 bases and J dropped 2 bases, with 9 bases sitting between them. In germline, CDR1 is SEHNR, CDR2 FQNEAQ (reference sequence). DNA of the CDR3: TGTGCCAGCAGCCCCGTTGAGAACTATGGCTACACCTTC. It yields the protein CASSPVENYGYTF.

V usage is TRBV7-3 and J usage is TRBJ1-1, with D hard to call. V was shortened by 5 bases and J by 1 base, with 14 bases between the two germline ends. The CDR3 is 15 residues long. Per the germline V gene, CDR1 is SGHTA and CDR2 is FQGTGA. CDR3 nucleotides: TGTGCCAGCAGCCTTGACCAGGCAGCGAACACTGAAGCTTTCTTT. Its protein product is CASSLDQAANTEAFF. Full variable domain (missing parts from reference TRBV7-3 and TRBJ1-1): GAGVSQTPSNKVTEKGKYVELRCDPISGHTALYWYRQSLGQGPEFLIYFQGTGAADDSGLPNDRFFAVRPEGSVSTLKIQRTERGDSAVYLCASSLDQAANTEAFFGQGTRLTVV.

The genes are TRBV3-1 (or the pseudogene TRBV3-2) and TRBJ2-2; 12 bases match TRBD2. V shed 4 bases and J 5 bases; nucleotides not matched to a gene: 20. This CDR3 comprises 21 residues. Germline CDR1 and CDR2: LGHDT and YNNKEL (reference sequence). CDR3: CASSLPPILAGGLGFTGELFF. The DNA for the CDR3 is TGTGCCAGCAGCCTCCCCCCGATCCTAGCGGGGGGGCTGGGGTTTACCGGGGAGCTGTTTTTT.

The table lists this clone with a few counts. Mismatch with germline at one junction end may stem from a read error. The V call is TRBV3-1 (or the pseudogene TRBV3-2), the J call TRBJ2-5; no firm D call. This CDR3 is 13 amino acids long. Per germline, CDR1 LGHDT and CDR2 YNNKEL (reference sequence). Here the CDR3 reads CASSQASGEPQYF. CDR3 sequence (DNA): TGTGCCAGCAGCCAAGCGTCTGGAGAGCCCCAGTACTTC.

The gene calls are TRBV18 and TRBJ2-7, with D possibly TRBD1 on 6 matching bases. Trimming removed 4 bases from V and 3 bases from J, with 13 bases in between. This CDR3 is 14 amino acids long. Germline V lookup: CDR1 KGHSH, CDR2 LQKENI. The CDR3 loop reads CASSLSIQGYEQYF. In DNA, the CDR3 is TGTGCCAGCTCACTCAGCATACAGGGCTACGAGCAGTACTTC.

The rearrangement links TRBV19 to TRBJ1-5, with D possibly TRBD1 on 5 matching bases. This CDR3 has 15 residues. Trimming took off 0 bases at V and 7 bases at J, with 13 bases between the two ends. The V gene's germline CDR1 is LNHDA and CDR2 SQIVND (reference sequence). CDR3 loop: CASSIDTQGWQPQHF. CDR3 nucleotides: TGTGCCAGTAGTATAGATACTCAGGGATGGCAGCCCCAGCATTTT.

The chain couples TRBV5-5 to TRBJ2-3; tentative D call: TRBD1 (6 bases). The CDR3 loop spans 13 amino acids. V dropped 4 bases and J dropped 3 bases, with 9 bases sitting between them. CDR1 and CDR2 from the germline V gene are SGHKS and YYEKEE (reference sequence). CDR3 coding DNA: TGTGCCAGCAGCGCCCAGGGGACAGATACGCAGTATTTT. Translated, it gives CASSAQGTDTQYF.

This clone showed up just a few times. The rearrangement joins TRBV5-1 to TRBJ1-1; 7 bases are shared with TRBD1. J was trimmed by 2 bases and V by 7 bases; bases with no gene match: 2. CDR1 and CDR2 from the germline V gene are SGHRS and YFSETQ. This CDR3 region has 12 residues. The CDR3, as DNA: TGCGCCAGCGGGGACAGCAACACTGAAGCTTTCTTT. Amino acids: CASGDSNTEAFF.

The chain recombines TRBV29-1 with TRBJ1-4; D unresolved. Trimming removed 4 bases at V and 9 bases at J, with 15 bases between. The CDR3 runs 13 residues. Germline V gene sequence: CDR1 SQVTM, CDR2 ANQGSEA. The CDR3 loop reads CSVGTDSRQKLFF. Here the CDR3 DNA reads TGCAGCGTTGGGACGGACTCCAGGCAAAAACTGTTTTTT.

This chain joins TRBV7-9 and TRBJ2-5; TRBD2 agrees at 7 bases. CDR3 length: 14 amino acids. J lost 5 bases, V lost 6 bases, and 9 bases had no gene match. Germline assignment: CDR1 SEHNR and CDR2 FQNEAQ (reference sequence). The CDR3 region is CASRSGGEVETQYF. The CDR3 bases are TGTGCCAGCAGGTCTGGGGGGGAAGTGGAGACCCAGTACTTC.

The chain has TRBV20-1 and TRBJ1-2; tentative D call: TRBD1 (5 bases). CDR3 length equals 11 residues. Trimming stripped 4 bases from V and 10 bases from J, with 13 bases between. Germline V gene sequence: CDR1 DFQATT, CDR2 SNEGSKA (reference sequence). The CDR3 DNA reads as TGCAGTGCTACACTCGACAGTTCCTACACCTTC. It encodes CSATLDSSYTF.

This chain joins TRBV9 and TRBJ2-5; D may be TRBD1 (5 bases). The CDR3 runs 13 residues. V was clipped by 1 base and J by 5 bases, with 9 bases between them. Germline V gene lookup returns CDR1 SGDLS and CDR2 YYNGEE. As DNA, the CDR3 is TGTGCCAGCAGCGTAATGACAGCGGAGACCCAGTACTTC. This codes for CASSVMTAETQYF. Full variable domain (rest looked up from reference TRBV9 and TRBJ2-5): DSGVTQTPKHLITATGQRVTLRCSPRSGDLSVYWYQQSLDQGLQFLIQYYNGEERAKGNILERFSAQQFPDLHSELNLSSLELGDSALYFCASSVMTAETQYFGPGTRLLVL.

At least ten counts were recorded for this clone. This chain joins TRBV4-2 and TRBJ1-1; D is perhaps TRBD1 (6 bases). The CDR3 covers 14 residues. Germline CDR1 and CDR2: LGHNA and YNFKEQ. The V end was cut by 0 bases, the J end by 6 bases, with 11 bases between. CDR3 residues: CASSQERQVSEAFF. Here the CDR3 DNA reads TGTGCCAGCAGCCAAGAGCGACAGGTCTCTGAAGCTTTCTTT.

The rearrangement links TRBV30 to TRBJ1-2, with 9 bases matching TRBD1. The CDR3 runs 16 residues. The ends lost 1 base at V and 0 bases at J; junction bases unmatched: 6. Germline V gene data show CDR1 as GTSNPN and CDR2 as SVGIG (reference sequence). The CDR3 coding sequence is TGTGCCTGGAGTGGCGGCGGGACAGGGACTAACTATGGCTACACCTTC. It specifies CAWSGGGTGTNYGYTF.

This chain joins TRBV30 and TRBJ1-5; tentative D call: TRBD1 (5 bases). The germline CDR1 and CDR2 sequences are GTSNPN and SVGIG (reference sequence). The CDR3 is 13 residues long. V was trimmed by 1 base and J by 10 bases, leaving 14 bases between them. CDR3 protein: CAWSAGGGTPQHF. CDR3 nucleotide sequence: TGTGCCTGGAGTGCGGGGGGAGGCACCCCCCAGCATTTT.

The J gene is TRBJ2-2, the V gene TRBV5-4; D is unresolved. From germline, CDR1 is SGHNT and CDR2 YYREEE (reference sequence). The CDR3 totals 16 residues. Trimming removed 4 bases at V and 0 bases at J, with 13 bases between. The CDR3 region has the DNA TGTGCCAGCAGCCCGTCATTCACTTCGAACACCGGGGAGCTGTTTTTT. Encoded protein: CASSPSFTSNTGELFF. Drawing the rest from reference TRBV5-4 and TRBJ2-2, the complete variable domain is ETGVTQSPTHLIKTRGQQVTLRCSSQSGHNTVSWYQQALGQGPQFIFQYYREEENGRGNFPPRFSGLQFPNYSSELNVNALELDDSALYLCASSPSFTSNTGELFFGEGSRLTVL.

The chain joins TRBV18 to TRBJ2-6, with 9 positions matching TRBD1. The length of the CDR3 is 17 residues. J was trimmed by 0 bases and V by 2 bases; bases with no gene match: 2. In germline, CDR1 is KGHSH, CDR2 LQKENI. Here the CDR3 DNA reads TGTGCCAGCTCACCAGGGACAGGGAGCTCTGGGGCCAACGTCCTGACTTTC. Its translation is CASSPGTGSSGANVLTF. The variable domain in full, with the rest retrieved from reference TRBV18 and TRBJ2-6, is NAGVMQNPRHLVRRRGQEARLRCSPMKGHSHVYWYRQLPEEGLKFMVYLQKENIIDESGMPKERFSAEFPKEGPSILRIQQVVRGDSAAYFCASSPGTGSSGANVLTFGAGSRLTVL.

The rearrangement links TRBV6-4 to TRBJ1-1, with a tentative D call TRBD1 (5 bases). The CDR3 has 16 residues. Between the trimmed V and J ends, which lost 6 bases and 2 bases, there was a span of 19 bases. CDR1 is MRHNA and CDR2 is SNTAGT in the germline V gene. The CDR3, as DNA: TGTGCCAGCAGGCGGGGCCCGGGACGGCAAAACACTGAAGCTTTCTTT. Translating gives CASRRGPGRQNTEAFF.

The rearrangement uses TRBV29-1 and TRBJ2-4; the match to TRBD1 covers 11 bases. The germline gives CDR1 SQVTM, CDR2 ANQGSEA. The CDR3 runs to 13 residues. The J segment lost 7 bases and the V segment lost 4 bases, leaving 3 bases of the junction unmatched. CDR3 bases: TGCAGCGTTGGGGGGACAGGGGGTAACATTCAGTACTTC. Translating gives CSVGGTGGNIQYF.

This clone was recorded only once. This chain joins TRBV27 and TRBJ2-7, with D unclear. Trimming removed 9 bases from V and 6 bases from J, with 21 bases in between. CDR3 length: 14 residues. Germline CDR1 MNHEY, CDR2 SMNVEV (reference sequence). The CDR3 region is CASWRPQTASEQYF. The CDR3 DNA sequence: TGTGCCAGTTGGAGACCCCAGACTGCGAGCGAGCAGTACTTC.

This chain joins TRBV4-3 and TRBJ1-5; D is undetermined. V lost 0 bases and J 7 bases, leaving 7 bases between the germline ends. In germline, CDR1 is LGHNA, CDR2 YSLEER. The CDR3 runs to 13 residues. This chain's CDR3 is CASSQEEGQPQHF. DNA of the CDR3: TGCGCCAGCAGCCAAGAGGAGGGACAGCCCCAGCATTTT.

This rearrangement joins TRBV18 to TRBJ2-2, with 8 bases lining up with TRBD1. V was clipped by 6 bases and J by 4 bases; unmatched bases: 4. The CDR3 loop spans 14 amino acids. Germline V lookup: CDR1 KGHSH, CDR2 LQKENI. The CDR3 DNA reads as TGTGCCAGCTCCCGGGACAGGAGCACCGGGGAGCTGTTTTTT. It translates to CASSRDRSTGELFF. Looking up the rest from reference TRBV18 and TRBJ2-2 gives the full variable domain: NAGVMQNPRHLVRRRGQEARLRCSPMKGHSHVYWYRQLPEEGLKFMVYLQKENIIDESGMPKERFSAEFPKEGPSILRIQQVVRGDSAAYFCASSRDRSTGELFFGEGSRLTVL.